This passage covers 32 T cell receptor beta chains from one sample sequenced in a study of Graves' ophthalmopathy and Graves' hyperthyroidism. The authors amplified TCR beta CDR3 regions, and they did so from RNA transcripts for repertoire sequencing. A first-round RT-PCR used HTBI primers, followed by a second-round multiplex PCR. TCRdb re-called the multiplex PCR reads with MiXCR, one entry per CDR3 protein. The repertoire holds approximately 150,000 distinct CDR3 sequences, around 39% seen once, with roughly 9% in the top ten. Sample: peripheral blood. Receptors were obtained from a man aged 25-45 years with Graves' ophthalmopathy.

The rearrangement uses TRBV7-2 and TRBJ1-1, with a weak D call TRBD1 (5 bases). Germline V gene sequence: CDR1 SGHTA, CDR2 FQGNSA. The CDR3 runs to 14 residues. The V end lost 2 bases, the J end lost 5 bases, and 12 bases lay between the germline ends. CDR3 in DNA: TGTGCCAGCAGCTTAAGGGGCTCGCGGACTGAAGCTTTCTTT. It encodes CASSLRGSRTEAFF.

The CDR3 loop is CASRALKSGVAGNTIYF. Written as DNA, the CDR3 is TGTGCCAGCAGAGCGCTCAAGTCAGGGGTAGCTGGAAACACCATATATTTT. This chain joins TRBV27 and TRBJ1-3; the D gene is possibly TRBD1 (6 bases). This CDR3 spans 17 amino acids. Germline values: CDR1 MNHEY, CDR2 SMNVEV (reference sequence). Trimming left V 6 bases short and J 2 bases short, with 20 bases between.

Ten or more counts support this clonotype. The rearrangement uses TRBV24-1 and TRBJ2-5, with D possibly matching TRBD2 (5 bases). Germline values: CDR1 KGHDR, CDR2 SFDVKD. The CDR3 is 12 residues long. With 9 bases removed from V and 3 bases from J, the gap between germline ends came to 10 bases. The CDR3 bases are TGTGCCACCGGGAAGGAGGAAGAGACCCAGTACTTC. Residues: CATGKEEETQYF.

The table lists this clonotype with many counts. CDR3 sequence reads: CAIASGSRGSPLHF. The CDR3 nucleotides are TGTGCCATCGCCTCCGGATCCAGGGGCTCACCCCTCCACTTT. The chain is built from TRBV19 and TRBJ1-6, with D tentatively TRBD1 (6 bases). V was cut by 10 bases and J by 10 bases, with 20 bases left in between. Germline lookup yields CDR1 LNHDA and CDR2 SQIVND (reference sequence). The CDR3 covers 14 residues.

Many counts were recorded for this clonotype. The rearrangement links TRBV20-1 to TRBJ2-7; maybe TRBD1 (5 bases). The germline CDR1 and CDR2 sequences are DFQATT and SNEGSKA (reference sequence). V lost 3 bases, J lost 0 bases, and 9 bases lay in between. The CDR3 runs 13 residues. DNA for the CDR3: TGCAGTGCTAGGGTGGACATCTCCTACGAGCAGTACTTC. As protein: CSARVDISYEQYF.

The chain couples TRBV6-2 or TRBV6-3 to TRBJ2-2; D is undetermined. The CDR3 is made up of 12 amino acids. In germline, CDR1 is MNHEY, CDR2 SVGEGT. With 2 bases removed from V and 10 bases from J, the gap between germline ends came to 8 bases. This chain's CDR3 is CASSYDRAELFF. The CDR3 DNA sequence: TGTGCCAGCAGTTACGATCGTGCGGAGCTGTTTTTT.

Many counts were recorded for this clonotype. The chain joins TRBV6-5 to TRBJ1-3, with D hard to call. V gave up 3 bases and J gave up 0 bases, with 6 bases separating them. The CDR3 covers 14 residues. Germline CDR1 reads MNHEY; CDR2 reads SVGAGI. The CDR3 bases are TGTGCCAGCAGTTATGAAAGCTCTGGAAACACCATATATTTT. Residues: CASSYESSGNTIYF.

This clonotype was recorded only once. The V gene is TRBV7-8, the J gene TRBJ1-1; a possible D gene is TRBD1 (5 bases). V was shortened by 5 bases and J by 1 base, with 17 bases between the two germline ends. This CDR3 has 16 amino acids. The germline gives CDR1 SGHVS, CDR2 FQNEAQ. The CDR3 protein is CASSPPPGRGNTEAFF. The CDR3 DNA follows: TGTGCCAGCAGCCCCCCACCGGGACGGGGGAACACTGAAGCTTTCTTT.

The V gene is TRBV6-1, the J gene TRBJ1-1; D might be TRBD1 (5 bases). V was clipped by 8 bases and J by 1 base, with 14 bases between them. Germline CDR1 MNHNS, CDR2 SASEGT. This CDR3 comprises 14 residues. CDR3 in amino acids: CASGGGTGNTEAFF. Here the CDR3 DNA reads TGTGCCAGCGGGGGTGGAACAGGGAACACTGAAGCTTTCTTT.

V is TRBV30 and J is TRBJ1-5; 7 nucleotides line up with TRBD1. The V and J ends lost 7 bases and 5 bases, in that order; junction bases with no gene match: 11. This CDR3 contains 14 residues. Germline V gives CDR1 GTSNPN, CDR2 SVGIG (reference sequence). This chain's CDR3 is CAYTPTGTDQPQHF. CDR3 nucleotides: TGTGCCTACACCCCGACAGGGACGGATCAGCCCCAGCATTTT.

The rearrangement uses TRBV6-2 or TRBV6-3 and TRBJ2-7; D uncertain. Per germline, CDR1 MNHEY and CDR2 SVGEGT. The CDR3 extends over 12 amino acids. The ends were cut back, 8 bases at V and 0 bases at J, with 8 bases in the middle. CDR3 loop: CASAWNSYEQYF. CDR3 nucleotides: TGTGCCAGCGCTTGGAACTCCTACGAGCAGTACTTC.

This clonotype appeared many times. The rearrangement links TRBV7-8 to TRBJ2-7; either TRBD1 or TRBD2 may supply D (5 bases each). The CDR3 is made up of 15 amino acids. Trimming cost V 3 bases and J 4 bases, with 16 bases left between them. CDR1 is SGHVS and CDR2 is FQNEAQ in the germline V gene. CDR3: CASSFVERGGYEQYF. DNA for the CDR3: TGTGCCAGCAGCTTCGTCGAGAGGGGTGGTTACGAGCAGTACTTC.

This clonotype was picked up a small number of times. This chain links TRBV6-1 with TRBJ1-6; 10 nucleotides match TRBD1. V lost 7 bases, J lost 10 bases, and 13 bases stayed unmatched. The CDR3 extends over 16 amino acids. Looked up from germline, CDR1 is MNHNS and CDR2 is SASEGT. DNA of the CDR3: TGTGCCAGCACCGTTTGGGGGACAGGGGCTCGATCACCCCTCCACTTT. It specifies CASTVWGTGARSPLHF.

V gene TRBV6-2 or TRBV6-3 combines with J gene TRBJ2-5, with 8 nucleotides matching TRBD1. V gave up 2 bases and J gave up 1 base; unmatched junction bases: 6. From germline, CDR1 is MNHEY and CDR2 SVGEGT. This CDR3 contains 16 residues. This chain's CDR3 is CASSYPDRAPQETQYF. DNA for the CDR3: TGTGCCAGCAGTTACCCGGACAGGGCGCCCCAAGAGACCCAGTACTTC.

CDR3 in amino acids: CAWSKRPRETQYF. CDR3 bases: TGTGCCTGGAGTAAGCGTCCGAGGGAGACCCAGTACTTC. The rearrangement links TRBV30 to TRBJ2-5; D remains unclear. There are 13 residues in the CDR3. Germline V gene lookup returns CDR1 GTSNPN and CDR2 SVGIG (reference sequence). The V end lost 2 bases, the J end lost 5 bases, and 12 bases lay between the germline ends.

The rearrangement joins TRBV19 to TRBJ2-5; D is uncertain. CDR1 LNHDA and CDR2 SQIVND come from the germline V gene (reference sequence). Trimming took 5 bases from V and 5 from J, leaving 15 bases between them. This CDR3 contains 14 residues. In nucleotides, the CDR3 is TGTGCCAGTAGTGGTCTCACACACCCGGAGACCCAGTACTTC. Protein sequence: CASSGLTHPETQYF.

The chain employs TRBV27 and TRBJ2-7; D perhaps matches TRBD2 (6 bases). This CDR3 contains 15 residues. V lost 11 bases to trimming and J lost 0 bases, with 20 bases between them. From germline, CDR1 is MNHEY and CDR2 SMNVEV (reference sequence). In nucleotides, the CDR3 is TGTGCCCGCCTCTCTCCGGGACTGGCCTCCTACGAGCAGTACTTC. This gives the protein CARLSPGLASYEQYF.

V is TRBV7-3 and J is TRBJ2-3; TRBD1 is a possible D gene (5 bases). Per germline, CDR1 SGHTA and CDR2 FQGTGA. V lost 4 bases, J lost 8 bases, and 10 bases lay in between. The CDR3 consists of 12 residues. The CDR3 reads CASSSQGGTQYF. The CDR3 DNA follows: TGTGCCAGCAGCTCCCAGGGTGGTACGCAGTATTTT.

For the CDR3, the DNA is TGTGCCAGCAGCTTTGGCCCCGTAGGCACCGGGGAGCTGTTTTTT. It codes for CASSFGPVGTGELFF. The V gene is TRBV7-2, the J gene TRBJ2-2; no reliable D call. CDR1 and CDR2 from the germline V gene are SGHTA and FQGNSA. V shed 3 bases and J shed 4 bases, with 12 bases lying between them. The CDR3 loop spans 15 amino acids.

The V call is TRBV6-2 or TRBV6-3, the J call TRBJ2-2; TRBD2 aligns across 9 bases. Per germline, CDR1 MNHEY and CDR2 SVGEGT. This CDR3 comprises 16 residues. V shed 6 bases, J shed 5 bases, and the junction held 10 bases outside the gene matches. CDR3 loop: CASSDFSGSKTGELFF. The CDR3 nucleotides read TGTGCCAGCAGCGATTTTAGCGGGAGTAAGACCGGGGAGCTGTTTTTT.

This chain connects TRBV6-2 or TRBV6-3 to TRBJ1-6; D remains unclear. The V end lost 6 bases, the J end lost 8 bases, and 11 bases lay between the germline ends. Germline assignment: CDR1 MNHEY and CDR2 SVGEGT. CDR3 length equals 13 residues. The CDR3 loop is CASSWARDSPLHF. In DNA form, the CDR3 reads TGTGCCAGCAGCTGGGCCCGGGATTCACCCCTCCACTTT.

The table lists this clonotype with a count of one. V gene TRBV12-3 or TRBV12-4 combines with J gene TRBJ2-7; 7 bases map to TRBD2. The CDR3 covers 18 residues. V trimming: 2 bases; J trimming: 4 bases; junction bases outside the gene matches: 17. This chain's CDR3 is CASSLRLSGNRGRYEQYF. CDR3 DNA sequence: TGTGCCAGCAGTTTAAGGTTGAGCGGGAACAGAGGCAGATACGAGCAGTACTTC.

This clonotype came up many times. V and J are TRBV30 and TRBJ1-1, with a tentative D call TRBD1 (6 bases). In germline, CDR1 is GTSNPN, CDR2 SVGIG (reference sequence). The V and J ends lost 3 bases and 5 bases respectively, with 16 bases between them. The CDR3 runs 14 residues. The CDR3 is CAWRGGQGRTEAFF. As DNA, the CDR3 is TGTGCCTGGAGGGGCGGGCAGGGGAGGACTGAAGCTTTCTTT.

At least ten counts were recorded for this clonotype. V gene TRBV19 combines with J gene TRBJ1-5; 7 nucleotides match TRBD1. V shed 4 bases and J 0 bases; nucleotides not matched to a gene: 6. This CDR3 comprises 16 residues. Germline V lookup: CDR1 LNHDA, CDR2 SQIVND (reference sequence). The DNA for the CDR3 is TGTGCCAGTAGTACCCGGACAGGAGTTAGCAATCAGCCCCAGCATTTT. Translation gives CASSTRTGVSNQPQHF. The complete variable domain, with remaining parts taken from reference TRBV19 and TRBJ1-5, reads DGGITQSPKYLFRKEGQNVTLSCEQNLNHDAMYWYRQDPGQGLRLIYYSQIVNDFQKGDIAEGYSVSREKKESFPLTVTSAQKNPTAFYLCASSTRTGVSNQPQHFGDGTRLSIL.

The genes are TRBV20-1 and TRBJ1-5, with D possibly matching TRBD1 (5 bases). The germline gives CDR1 DFQATT, CDR2 SNEGSKA (reference sequence). V gave up 3 bases and J gave up 8 bases, with 11 bases separating them. The length of the CDR3 is 12 residues. The CDR3 loop is CSASGGAKPQHF. The CDR3 DNA follows: TGCAGTGCTAGTGGCGGGGCAAAGCCCCAGCATTTT.

This clonotype was found many times. The chain combines TRBV20-1 with TRBJ2-2; no clear D. The V gene lost 5 bases and the J gene lost 7 bases, with 14 bases spanning the gap. From germline, CDR1 is DFQATT and CDR2 SNEGSKA (reference sequence). CDR3 size: 13 residues. The CDR3 DNA reads TGCAGTGCTCCTTATACTTCCGGCGGGGAGCTGTTTTTT. It translates to CSAPYTSGGELFF.

This clonotype was detected many times. The chain has TRBV28 and TRBJ2-5; 12 bases fit TRBD2. The V segment lost 4 bases and the J segment 4 bases; nucleotides outside the gene matches: 7. This CDR3 spans 16 amino acids. In germline, CDR1 is MDHEN, CDR2 SYDVKM. The CDR3 sequence: CASSSMGLAGRETQYF. CDR3 DNA: TGTGCCAGCAGTTCCATGGGACTAGCGGGTAGAGAGACCCAGTACTTC.

The table lists this clonotype with many counts. This sequence joins TRBV11-2 and TRBJ2-7, with no clear D. The V gene lost 3 bases and the J gene lost 3 bases, with 15 bases spanning the gap. The CDR3 loop spans 15 amino acids. Germline V lookup: CDR1 SGHAT, CDR2 FQNNGV. The CDR3, as DNA: TGTGCCAGCAGCTTTTTCAGACCACCCCGCTACGAGCAGTACTTC. It is translated as CASSFFRPPRYEQYF.

This chain uses TRBV7-8 with TRBJ1-1, with D possibly TRBD1 on 6 matching bases. From germline, CDR1 is SGHVS and CDR2 FQNEAQ. The CDR3 consists of 15 residues. V lost 1 base, J lost 5 bases, and 14 bases lay in between. CDR3 DNA sequence: TGTGCCAGCAGCTTAGGGGGGCAGGGGAGGACTGAAGCTTTCTTT. This codes for CASSLGGQGRTEAFF.

In this sample, this clonotype turned up many times. The chain is built from TRBV5-1 and TRBJ1-5; D unresolved. Between the trimmed V and J ends, which lost 0 bases and 6 bases, there was a span of 13 bases. Germline CDR1 and CDR2: SGHRS and YFSETQ. This CDR3 spans 15 amino acids. The DNA of the CDR3 is TGCGCCAGCAGCTTGGGGCCGGCAGGCACTCAGCCCCAGCATTTT. This translates into CASSLGPAGTQPQHF. Supplemented by reference TRBV5-1 and TRBJ1-5, the full variable domain reads KAGVTQTPRYLIKTRGQQVTLSCSPISGHRSVSWYQQTPGQGLQFLFEYFSETQRNKGNFPGRFSGRQFSNSRSEMNVSTLELGDSALYLCASSLGPAGTQPQHFGDGTRLSIL.

Ten or more counts support this clonotype. This CDR3 reads CATSQEVDTQYF. Here the CDR3 DNA reads TGTGCCACCAGCCAGGAGGTAGATACGCAGTATTTT. The gene calls are TRBV15 and TRBJ2-3; possibly TRBD2 for D (5 bases). The CDR3 loop spans 12 amino acids. The germline gives CDR1 LNHNV, CDR2 YYDKDF (reference sequence). The V end was cut by 5 bases, the J end by 5 bases, with 8 bases between.

There are a few counts of this clonotype. The V call is TRBV5-1, the J call TRBJ2-6; maybe TRBD2 (6 bases). Germline V gene lookup returns CDR1 SGHRS and CDR2 YFSETQ. CDR3 length: 17 amino acids. V lost 1 base to trimming and J lost 4 bases, with 15 bases between them. CDR3 bases: TGCGCCAGCAGCTTGTTCCCGGGAGTGTTGGGGGCCAACGTCCTGACTTTC. Amino acids: CASSLFPGVLGANVLTF.